One T cell receptor beta chain is described in this entry. It has no known antigen specificity. Within one base of it there is no much larger clone, and no base qualities were kept. This sample was taken from a study of blood T cell repertoires in COVID-19 (dated by TCRdb to the early 2020s). Notes on the research overall: Samples from collaborators originated in the United States, Italy and Spain and spanned both the acute and convalescent phases of COVID-19. The sample metadata nearly always contained a de-identified subject ID, COVID-19 status, age in years and sex. Deeply sampled blood TCRbeta repertoires from subjects exposed to, actively infected with, or recovered from COVID-19 were included in the dataset. The prospective study material was composed of cDNA or gDNA derived from T cells, B-cell-depleted T cells, or PBMCs. Samples came from the ongoing ImmuneRACE study (first 160 participants) plus 1,254 subjects from 6 global collaborators. The repertoires were made available in a free public database intended to serve as a resource for research on the immune response to SARS-CoV-2. Where available, HLA class I and class II types were obtained from metadata supplied by the sample provider rather than from assay-based typing.

The paper as a whole reports these results and caveats: The quantity of clinical and demographic metadata differed by source and by participant and was supplied without curation.

Collaborating institutions collected whole blood in K2EDTA tubes following their own protocols. For TCRbeta analysis, collaborator samples were shipped as frozen whole blood, as isolated PBMCs, or as DNA extracted from either sample type. TCRbeta CDR3 regions were amplified from genomic DNA by means of the immunoSEQ Assay, a bias-controlled multiplex PCR. The paper's processing steps were these. The number of nucleated cells in each sample was estimated from the amplification of reference gene primers within the assay. To quantify the absolute abundance of each unique TCRbeta CDR3 rearrangement, sequence reads were collapsed and filtered. Productive Simpson clonality was computed per sample as the square root of Simpson's diversity index over productive rearrangements. TCRdb holds this immuneACCESS table with in-frame rearrangements only. Some clones are missing; in checked studies, unresolved V genes explain under half, and the rest has no known cause. V, J and clone size are those of that table, while D and trimming were read from the DNA. Within this sample are about 74,000 clones, with roughly 84% of them counted one time only. The ten largest clones take up approximately 8.8% of the sample.

Trimming removed 5 bases from V and 4 bases from J, leaving 17 bases between the germline ends. Inclusive of the bounding cysteine and phenylalanine, the CDR3 is 16 residues long. Only the CDR3 region is kept as DNA, spanning 48 bases read in frame from base 1. Reading the germline V gene gives CDR1 SGHTA and CDR2 FQGNSA. This receptor was taken from a man in his fifties with active COVID-19. This receptor chain uses TRBV7-2 and TRBJ2-2; perhaps TRBD2 is the D gene, with 6 bases matching. Sequenced material: peripheral blood. The CDR3 loop reads CASSLELASGTGELFF. The DNA is as follows: TGTGCCAGCAGCCTAGAACTAGCCTCGGGCACCGGGGAGCTGTTTTTT.